The TCR beta chain described here comes from a study of cytomegalovirus exposure and HLA in healthy donors. About this clone itself: No antigen is known for it.

Some clones are missing from TCRdb's copy, which holds only in-frame ones; the method was immunoSEQ multiplex PCR. The sample includes about 70,000 clones, 94% of them seen just once. Study results and caveats: Cytomegalovirus status was reportedly diagnosed by the classifier with high specificity and sensitivity.

The length of the CDR3 is 15 residues. The trim removed 2 bases at V and 2 bases at J, leaving 3 bases unmatched. Germline CDR1 LNHDA, CDR2 SQIVND (reference sequence). The chain is built from TRBV19 and TRBJ2-3; 8 nucleotides agree with TRBD2. The sample was PBMCs. This clonotype originated in a woman aged 18 to 35 in good health and CMV-seropositive. The CDR3 sequence is CASSIQRGYTDTQYF. Here the CDR3 DNA reads TGTGCCAGTAGTATACAGCGGGGGTACACAGATACGCAGTATTTT.